This T cell receptor (beta chain) was sequenced for a study of CXCR3-negative and CXCR3-positive naive CD8 T cells. Whole-study findings and limits: Naive CXCR3-positive and CXCR3-negative cells shared TRBV-TRBJ usage; memory cells diverged. When CXCR3-positive naive cells were set against CXCR3-negative naive cells, the former had more hydrophobic TRB CDR3s.

TRB cDNA was prepared as libraries by UMI-labeled 5' RACE. TCRdb re-called the 5' RACE reads; one entry per CDR3 protein, DNA not given. This sample lists 100,000 to 150,000 distinct CDR3 sequences; its ten largest clones have roughly 0.29%. With regard to this clonotype: Its matching antigen is unknown.

In germline, CDR1 is DFQATT, CDR2 SNEGSKA (reference sequence). The CDR3 spans 14 residues. This TCR derives from a human donor in good health. Some clones in this sample may be carry-over from other donors' samples. The sequenced material came from naive CXCR3- CD8+ T cells from blood. The sample's subset: CD45RO-CCR7+CD27+CD95- naive CD8+ T cells lacking CXCR3 (TNR3-). This chain links TRBV20-1 with TRBJ2-7; TCRdb's D gene call, TRBD1, goes unchecked for lack of DNA. CDR3: CSARDRGETNEQYF.